Shown below are 29 T cell receptor beta chains from a single sample sequenced in a study of T cell repertoires in cytomegalovirus infection. TCRdb analysed the reads with MiXCR anew, one entry per CDR3 protein. The data contain 350,000 to 550,000 distinct CDR3 sequences, around 32% of them singletons. The sample was PBMCs. The receptor set was obtained from a human donor in good health (CMV status not recorded). Some clones in this sample may be carry-over from other donors' samples.

CDR3 nucleotides: TGTGCCACCAGCGGGCTCCAAGAGACCCAGTACTTC. This codes for CATSGLQETQYF. The V call is TRBV15, the J call TRBJ2-5; unclear D gene. The germline V gene has CDR1 LNHNV and CDR2 YYDKDF (reference sequence). Trimming took off 5 bases at V and 1 base at J, with 5 bases between the two ends. CDR3 length equals 12 residues.

A single count supports this clonotype. This likely comes from a read error, as the CDR3 has no conserved phenylalanine or tryptophan at its end. V usage is TRBV5-6 and J usage is TRBJ2-7; D is ambiguous. The CDR3 has 14 amino acids. From germline, CDR1 is SGHDT and CDR2 YYEEEE. V lost 4 bases and J lost 7, with 18 bases in between. For the CDR3, the DNA is TGTGCCAGCAGCCCTACCCGACGGCTAGGAGAGCAGTACTTA. Protein product: CASSPTRRLGEQYL.

The genes are TRBV6-6 and TRBJ2-3, with a weak D call TRBD1 (5 bases). The CDR3 runs 15 residues. CDR1 and CDR2 from the germline V gene are MNHNY and SVGAGI (reference sequence). Trimming left V 5 bases short and J 4 bases short, with 16 bases between. CDR3 residues: CASSPQGRAPDTQYF. In DNA, the CDR3 is TGTGCCAGCAGTCCCCAGGGCCGGGCCCCAGATACGCAGTATTTT.

Many counts were recorded for this clonotype. This sequence joins TRBV7-2 and TRBJ1-2; tentatively, D is TRBD1 (6 bases). Looked up from germline, CDR1 is SGHTA and CDR2 is FQGNSA. With 6 bases removed from V and 3 bases from J, the gap between germline ends came to 11 bases. This CDR3 has 13 amino acids. CDR3 in amino acids: CASREDSDYGYTF. The CDR3 DNA reads as TGTGCCAGCAGAGAGGACAGTGACTATGGCTACACCTTC. Full variable domain (missing parts from reference TRBV7-2 and TRBJ1-2): GAGVSQSPSNKVTEKGKDVELRCDPISGHTALYWYRQSLGQGLEFLIYFQGNSAPDKSGLPSDRFSAERTGGSVSTLTIQRTQQEDSAVYLCASREDSDYGYTFGSGTRLTVV.

The chain links TRBV20-1 to TRBJ2-7; D is perhaps TRBD2 (6 bases). The CDR3 has 13 amino acids. V was pared by 4 bases and J by 2 bases, with 12 bases between. CDR1 and CDR2 from the germline V gene are DFQATT and SNEGSKA (reference sequence). CDR3 protein: CSANRDSPYEQYF. The DNA of the CDR3 is TGCAGTGCTAACCGGGACTCCCCCTACGAGCAGTACTTC.

This clonotype was seen a few times. A clone one base away is much larger, so this may be a read error. The rearrangement joins TRBV12-3 or TRBV12-4 to TRBJ2-3; the D gene is possibly TRBD1 (6 bases). The CDR3 runs to 14 residues. Trimming left V 5 bases short and J 1 base short, with 10 bases between. Here the CDR3 reads CASSTRTGTDTQYF. In DNA, the CDR3 is TGTGCCAGCAGTACCCGGACAGGCACAGATACGCAGTATTTT.

This clonotype was counted a few times. This rearrangement joins TRBV10-1 to TRBJ2-5; 10 bases line up with TRBD2. This CDR3 spans 16 amino acids. V lost 2 bases and J lost 1; bases outside the gene matches: 4. Germline CDR1 reads WNHNN; CDR2 reads SYGVQD (reference sequence). CDR3 loop: CASSEASGGSQETQYF. The CDR3 nucleotides read TGCGCCAGCAGTGAGGCTAGCGGGGGATCCCAAGAGACCCAGTACTTC.

This chain uses TRBV7-2 with TRBJ1-2; unclear D gene. With 11 bases removed from V and 6 bases from J, the gap between germline ends came to 22 bases. Germline V gene data show CDR1 as SGHTA and CDR2 as FQGNSA. The CDR3 extends over 14 amino acids. CDR3 nucleotides: TGTGCCTGGAGCTTCACCCTATTCGTTAATGGCTACACCTTC. It translates to CAWSFTLFVNGYTF.

The V gene is TRBV5-5, the J gene TRBJ1-1; the D gene is possibly TRBD1 (5 bases). Deletions cut 0 bases from V and 11 bases from J, with 17 bases between. CDR1 is SGHKS and CDR2 is YYEKEE in the germline V gene (reference sequence). The CDR3 spans 14 residues. This CDR3 is CASSLAIDRSWAFF. The CDR3, as DNA: TGTGCCAGCAGCTTGGCCATCGACAGATCCTGGGCTTTCTTT.

This chain connects TRBV27 to TRBJ1-6, with TRBD1 matching over 7 bases. The CDR3 loop spans 15 amino acids. From germline, CDR1 is MNHEY and CDR2 SMNVEV (reference sequence). Germline trimming cut 4 bases from V and 7 bases from J; bases unmatched to any gene: 7. CDR3 in DNA: TGTGCCAGCAGTTCCCACCAGACAGGGAATTCACCCCTCCACTTT. Its translation: CASSSHQTGNSPLHF.

As regards this clonotype: One base away lies a much larger clone, so this may be a sequencing read error. Here the CDR3 DNA reads TGTGCCAGCAGCTATACTAGGACAGTCCAAGAGACCCAGTACTTC. Its protein is CASSYTRTVQETQYF. V usage is TRBV7-2 and J usage is TRBJ2-5, with a weak D call TRBD1 (6 bases). Trimming stripped 4 bases from V and 1 base from J, with 13 bases between. Germline CDR1 SGHTA, CDR2 FQGNSA. The CDR3 runs 15 residues.

This clonotype turned up a few times. The rearrangement joins TRBV4-1 to TRBJ1-2; 9 positions agree with TRBD1. In germline, CDR1 is MGHRA, CDR2 YSYEKL. The trim removed 4 bases at V and 0 bases at J, leaving 6 bases unmatched. The CDR3 extends over 16 amino acids. The CDR3 bases are TGCGCCAGCAGCCTTGCACAGGGGGCGTCTAACTATGGCTACACCTTC. Translation gives CASSLAQGASNYGYTF.

This clonotype was observed many times. The chain uses TRBV7-6 and TRBJ1-6; D possibly corresponds to TRBD1 (5 bases). The CDR3 has 18 residues. Trimming cost V 2 bases and J 0 bases, with 14 bases left between them. Germline assignment: CDR1 SGHVS and CDR2 FNYEAQ. CDR3 DNA: TGTGCCAGCAGCTTAATATCCAGGGAAAGCTCCTATAATTCACCCCTCCACTTT. It is translated as CASSLISRESSYNSPLHF.

The V and J genes are TRBV5-1 and TRBJ1-4; the D gene is possibly TRBD1 (5 bases). The V and J ends lost 6 bases and 5 bases respectively, with 14 bases between them. The CDR3 extends over 14 amino acids. Germline V gene sequence: CDR1 SGHRS, CDR2 YFSETQ. In nucleotides, the CDR3 is TGCGCCAGCACGTCCGGGACGCCAAATGAAAAACTGTTTTTT. Translation: CASTSGTPNEKLFF.

On this clonotype: Since no conserved phenylalanine or tryptophan closes the CDR3, a read error is the likely cause. It is unclear where the CDR3 begins or ends on the DNA, so no DNA is shown, and the CDR3 is as TCRdb lists it. V gene TRBV7-2 combines with J gene TRBJ2-3; the table calls TRBD2, which could not be checked here. CDR1 is SGHTA, CDR2 FQGNSA, per germline. The CDR3 contains 13 residues when both ends are counted. The CDR3 reads CARSFGGSGALRV.

The table lists this clonotype with a few counts. This chain connects TRBV2 to TRBJ1-5; 9 bases are shared with TRBD1. Trimming at V came to 2 bases and at J to 3 bases, leaving 11 bases not matched to a gene. The CDR3 is 18 amino acids. Germline-derived CDR1 and CDR2 are SNHLY and FYNNEI. In DNA, the CDR3 is TGTGCCAGCAGTGAAACAGGGGGCGGATATAGTAACAATCAGCCCCAGCATTTT. Translated: CASSETGGGYSNNQPQHF.

The chain recombines TRBV2 with TRBJ1-1; D unresolved. Trimming removed 0 bases from V and 6 bases from J, with 8 bases in between. This CDR3 has 13 residues. Germline assignment: CDR1 SNHLY and CDR2 FYNNEI. The CDR3 coding sequence is TGTGCCAGCAGTGAAGCAGGCAGAGCTGAAGCTTTCTTT. Its protein is CASSEAGRAEAFF. The variable domain in full, completed from reference TRBV2 and TRBJ1-1, reads EPEVTQTPSHQVTQMGQEVILRCVPISNHLYFYWYRQILGQKVEFLVSFYNNEISEKSEIFDDQFSVERPDGSNFTLKIRSTKLEDSAMYFCASSEAGRAEAFFGQGTRLTVV.

This clonotype was observed a handful of times. The J gene is TRBJ2-1, the V gene TRBV19, with TRBD2 matching over 8 bases. The CDR3 consists of 17 residues. Germline values: CDR1 LNHDA, CDR2 SQIVND (reference sequence). V was pared by 6 bases and J by 0 bases, with 10 bases of the junction left unmatched. CDR3 nucleotides: TGTGCCAGTAGACAAGTGGTAGCGGGGTACTCCTACAATGAGCAGTTCTTC. Amino acid sequence: CASRQVVAGYSYNEQFF.

The rearrangement uses TRBV28 and TRBJ1-1; D remains ambiguous. The CDR3 consists of 16 residues. Germline values: CDR1 MDHEN, CDR2 SYDVKM. Trimming removed 1 base at V and 8 bases at J, with 20 bases between. The CDR3 sequence is CASSLSMGLPTGEAFF. The CDR3 DNA sequence: TGTGCCAGCAGTTTATCCATGGGCCTGCCAACCGGAGAAGCTTTCTTT.

This clonotype has more than one count but fewer than ten. The J gene is TRBJ2-2, the V gene TRBV6-1; D may be TRBD1 (6 bases). V lost 3 bases and J lost 6, with 11 bases in between. The germline V gene has CDR1 MNHNS and CDR2 SASEGT. The CDR3 runs to 14 residues. The CDR3 region is CASSEGAGPGELFF. The CDR3 nucleotides read TGTGCCAGCAGTGAGGGGGCCGGGCCCGGGGAGCTGTTTTTT.

The V and J genes are TRBV10-3 and TRBJ2-1; D is perhaps TRBD2 (5 bases). This CDR3 contains 16 residues. Germline V gives CDR1 ENHRY, CDR2 SYGVKD. The germline V and J ends were trimmed by 3 bases and 7 bases, with 19 bases remaining between them. The CDR3 region has the DNA TGTGCCATCAGTGACCTACGGGGAGTAAGAATGAATGAGCAGTTCTTC. The encoded protein is CAISDLRGVRMNEQFF.

This clonotype was recorded many times. The CDR3 spells CASSDGTSGGNEQFF. In DNA form, the CDR3 reads TGTGCCAGCAGTGACGGGACTAGCGGGGGCAATGAGCAGTTCTTC. The chain joins TRBV6-4 to TRBJ2-1; 14 bases fit TRBD2. Per the germline V gene, CDR1 is MRHNA and CDR2 is SNTAGT. V gave up 2 bases and J gave up 6 bases; unmatched junction bases: 0. CDR3 length: 15 residues.

V gene TRBV12-3 or TRBV12-4 combines with J gene TRBJ2-7; D remains ambiguous. The CDR3 loop spans 15 amino acids. V was clipped by 1 base and J by 2 bases, with 12 bases between them. CDR3 residues: CASSLGGRRTYEQYF. CDR3 DNA: TGTGCCAGCAGTTTAGGAGGAAGAAGGACCTACGAGCAGTACTTC.

V and J are TRBV7-9 and TRBJ1-4, with D unclear. V was cut by 1 base and J by 8 bases, with 17 bases left in between. Germline V gene data show CDR1 as SEHNR and CDR2 as FQNEAQ (reference sequence). This CDR3 comprises 16 residues. CDR3 sequence (DNA): TGTGCCAGCAGCTTAGGGAGATCTCTGGTGGAAGAAAAACTGTTTTTT. Protein sequence: CASSLGRSLVEEKLFF. The full variable domain, rest sourced from reference TRBV7-9 and TRBJ1-4, is DTGVSQNPRHKITKRGQNVTFRCDPISEHNRLYWYRQTLGQGPEFLTYFQNEAQLEKSRLLSDRFSAERPKGSFSTLEIQRTEQGDSAMYLCASSLGRSLVEEKLFFGSGTQLSVL.

V is TRBV10-2 and J is TRBJ1-2; no definite D call. The germline V gene encodes CDR1 WSHSY and CDR2 SAAADI. Trimming pared 2 bases from V and 7 bases from J, leaving 8 bases between. The CDR3 contains 12 residues. The CDR3 nucleotides are TGCGCCAGCAGTGAGGTAGAGGGTGGCTACACCTTC. Protein: CASSEVEGGYTF.

J is TRBJ2-6 and V is TRBV28; D assignment may be TRBD1 or TRBD2 (5 bases each). The CDR3 is 16 amino acids. V lost 5 bases and J lost 0, with 11 bases in between. Germline V lookup: CDR1 MDHEN, CDR2 SYDVKM. The CDR3 nucleotides are TGTGCCAGCAGTGCCGGGACGGCCTCTGGGGCCAACGTCCTGACTTTC. Its translation is CASSAGTASGANVLTF.

This clonotype occurred a few times. As DNA, the CDR3 is TGTGCCAGCAGTCCTGGGGGGGCGGTGAGGGACACTGAAGCTTTCTTT. Translation: CASSPGGAVRDTEAFF. The V gene is TRBV28, the J gene TRBJ1-1; weak D call: TRBD1 (6 bases). From germline, CDR1 is MDHEN and CDR2 SYDVKM. This CDR3 contains 16 residues. The V end lost 5 bases, the J end lost 3 bases, and 19 bases lay between the germline ends.

The chain joins TRBV2 to TRBJ2-7, with D perhaps being TRBD1 or TRBD2 (5 bases each). V lost 11 bases and J 5 bases, leaving 19 bases between the germline ends. Per germline, CDR1 SNHLY and CDR2 FYNNEI. The CDR3 totals 13 residues. The CDR3 is CAGHRLRLNEQYF. The CDR3 DNA reads as TGTGCCGGACATCGACTAAGACTCAACGAGCAGTACTTC.

V usage is TRBV10-3 and J usage is TRBJ1-1, with D hard to call. Trimming shortened V by 8 bases and J by 0 bases, and 10 bases separated the two germline ends. This CDR3 comprises 13 residues. Germline loops: CDR1 ENHRY, CDR2 SYGVKD. CDR3 coding DNA: TGTGCCATCGGCCTCGGTTTGAACACTGAAGCTTTCTTT. Residues: CAIGLGLNTEAFF.